This entry is about one T cell receptor beta chain. The antigen this receptor binds is unknown. The sample is drawn from a study of monozygotic twins with inflammatory bowel disease (dated by TCRdb to between 2018 and 2021). Background on the whole study: In total, around 30 monozygotic twin pairs made up the full study: 19 Danish pairs, all IBD-discordant, plus nine German pairs, of which four were IBD-concordant and five were IBD-discordant. Disease-associated traits were sought mainly through comparisons between IBD patients and their genetically identical healthy co-twins within discordant pairs. Each individual had, on average, about 151 000 unique TCRalpha sequences and 181 000 unique TCRbeta sequences available for analysis.

Here is what the overall study found, with its caveats: No single strong signal or clonotype linked to IBD turned up in the results, so the idea that one exists was not supported. Because patients were on differing immunosuppressive treatments, the repertoires may have picked up extra background noise and inter-individual variability. IBD patients had lower TCRbeta repertoire diversity, measured by the inverse Simpson index, than their healthy co-twins. Compared with healthy twins, IBD patients shared fewer clonotypes with other individuals, and the difference was most pronounced in patients with signs of disease activity. Distinction between different T cell subtypes could not be achieved in the analysis. Repertoire similarity did not differ between concordant and discordant twins, which could be due to limited statistical power.

From each donor, an approximately 2.5 ml peripheral blood sample was collected into PAXgene tubes and stored at -80 degrees C. Without any T cell sorting, total RNA was extracted from whole blood using the PAXgene blood miRNA kit on an automated QIAcube. Peripheral blood from monozygotic twin pairs who were concordant or discordant for inflammatory bowel disease underwent deep TCRalpha and TCRbeta repertoire profiling using unique molecular barcoding. Smoking habits were recorded for all twin pairs, and individuals were classified as current, former or never smokers. Library method: 5' RACE. The input for every TCR library was approximately 3,500 ng of total RNA. For each sample, cDNA synthesis was carried out in eight separate reactions using SMARTScribe reverse transcriptase. During cDNA synthesis, template switching was used to introduce unique molecular identifiers that contained a 6-nucleotide sample barcode. TCRalpha and TCRbeta cDNA was amplified in two nested PCRs of around 15 and 9 cycles, and bead purification was carried out after each PCR. Before amplification, the cDNA was treated with uracil DNA-glycosylase and purified using the QIAquick PCR purification kit. The second PCR added Illumina TruSeq-compatible adapters along with sample-specific barcodes. Library quality and concentration were checked on TapeStation and Qubit, and libraries were pooled at around 5 ng each. Sequencing of the pooled libraries was done on an Illumina HiSeq2500 single-index Rapid Run using custom sequencing primers and 2 x 100 bp reads. Processing in the source paper ran as follows. PCR and sequencing errors were corrected by UMI-based consensus assembly using MiGEC version 1.2.6. V(D)J alignment, clonotype assembly and CDR3 extraction were performed with MiXCR version 2.1.1. To normalise gene usage, clonotype sharing and MAIT/NKT TCR abundance, the top 1000, 10 000 and 20 000 clonotypes in each sample were analysed. Diversity was computed as the inverse Simpson index with the vegan R package after downsampling to 27 000 UMIs. Statistical testing used paired Mann-Whitney U tests on the discordant twin pairs and applied Benjamini-Hochberg correction for multiple testing. The reads were reprocessed in TCRdb, with one entry per CDR3 protein sequence and no accompanying DNA. These V and J calls rely on TCRdb rather than the paper's analysis. The sample's table covers more than 350,000 distinct CDR3 sequences. The ten largest make up roughly 2.2% of the sample.

The sequence was collected from a human donor with ulcerative colitis or Crohn's disease, or a healthy co-twin of an affected twin (not recorded which). The sample was blood.

The CDR3 amino acid sequence is: CASSPPRSPQETQYF. The chain is assembled from TRBV5-4 and TRBJ2-5; the D call from TCRdb, TRBD2, cannot be confirmed without DNA. Its CDR3 holds 15 amino acids, cysteine through phenylalanine. Only the protein is available. In the germline V gene (reference sequence), CDR1 corresponds to SGHNT and CDR2 to YYREEE.